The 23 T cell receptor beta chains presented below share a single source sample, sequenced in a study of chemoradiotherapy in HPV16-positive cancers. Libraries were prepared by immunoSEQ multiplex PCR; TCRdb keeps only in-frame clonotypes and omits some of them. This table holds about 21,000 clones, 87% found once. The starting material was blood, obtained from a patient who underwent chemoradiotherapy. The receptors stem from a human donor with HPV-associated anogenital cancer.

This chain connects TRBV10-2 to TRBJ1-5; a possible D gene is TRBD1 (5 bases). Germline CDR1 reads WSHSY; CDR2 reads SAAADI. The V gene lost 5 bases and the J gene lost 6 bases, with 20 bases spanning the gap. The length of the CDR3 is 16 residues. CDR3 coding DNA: TGCGCCAGCAGTCCAACCGGGGCAGGGACTGGTCAGCCCCAGCATTTT. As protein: CASSPTGAGTGQPQHF.

The CDR3 coding sequence is TGTGCCAGCGCGGGTCTAGCGGGAGGGCAAAATGAGCAGTTCTTC. As protein: CASAGLAGGQNEQFF. The V gene is TRBV19, the J gene TRBJ2-1, with 12 positions matching TRBD2. The germline gives CDR1 LNHDA, CDR2 SQIVND (reference sequence). Trimming cost V 9 bases and J 7 bases; bases outside gene matches: 10. This CDR3 comprises 15 residues.

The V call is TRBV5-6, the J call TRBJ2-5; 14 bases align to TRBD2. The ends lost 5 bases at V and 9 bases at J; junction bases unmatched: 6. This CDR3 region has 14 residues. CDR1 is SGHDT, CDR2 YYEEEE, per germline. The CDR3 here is CASRGGTSGSPQYF. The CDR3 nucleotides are TGTGCCAGCAGGGGGGGGACTAGCGGGAGTCCCCAGTACTTC.

The CDR3 DNA reads as TGCGCCAGCAGTGAGTTAGGGCAGAACTATGGCTACACCTTC. Translating it yields CASSELGQNYGYTF. The chain has TRBV10-2 and TRBJ1-2; D is ambiguous. Germline CDR1 is WSHSY and CDR2 is SAAADI. Trimming stripped 1 base from V and 2 bases from J, with 8 bases between. This CDR3 spans 14 amino acids.

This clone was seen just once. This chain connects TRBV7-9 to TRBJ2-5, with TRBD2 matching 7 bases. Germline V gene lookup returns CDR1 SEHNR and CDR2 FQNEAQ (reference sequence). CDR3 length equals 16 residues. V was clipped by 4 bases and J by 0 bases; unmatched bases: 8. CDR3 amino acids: CASSSRLAANQETQYF. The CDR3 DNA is TGTGCCAGCAGCTCCCGGCTAGCGGCGAACCAAGAGACCCAGTACTTC.

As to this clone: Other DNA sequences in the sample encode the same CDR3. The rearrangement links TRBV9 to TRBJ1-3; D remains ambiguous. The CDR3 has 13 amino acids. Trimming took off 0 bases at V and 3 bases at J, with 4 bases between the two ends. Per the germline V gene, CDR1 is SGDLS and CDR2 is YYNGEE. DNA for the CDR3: TGTGCCAGCAGCGTAGACAGTGGAAACACCATATATTTT. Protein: CASSVDSGNTIYF.

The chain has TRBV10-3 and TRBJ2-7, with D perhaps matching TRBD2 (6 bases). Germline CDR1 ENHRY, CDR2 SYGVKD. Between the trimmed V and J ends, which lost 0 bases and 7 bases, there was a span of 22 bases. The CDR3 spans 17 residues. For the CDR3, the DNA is TGTGCCATCAGTGAGTCGGCTGAACGGGACTTCATTCGTGAGCAGTACTTC. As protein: CAISESAERDFIREQYF.

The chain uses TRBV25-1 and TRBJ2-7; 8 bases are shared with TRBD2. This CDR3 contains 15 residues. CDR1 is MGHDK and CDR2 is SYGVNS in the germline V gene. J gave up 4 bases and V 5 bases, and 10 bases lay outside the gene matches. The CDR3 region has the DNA TGTGCCAGCAGTCCGCGGGGGGTCGGTAGGTACGAGCAGTACTTC. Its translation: CASSPRGVGRYEQYF.

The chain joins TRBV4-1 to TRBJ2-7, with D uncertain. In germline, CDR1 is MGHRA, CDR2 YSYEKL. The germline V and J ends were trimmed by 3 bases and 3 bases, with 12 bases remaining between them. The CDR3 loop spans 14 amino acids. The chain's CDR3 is CASSHLGNRYEQYF. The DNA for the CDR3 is TGCGCCAGCAGCCACCTTGGTAACCGCTACGAGCAGTACTTC.

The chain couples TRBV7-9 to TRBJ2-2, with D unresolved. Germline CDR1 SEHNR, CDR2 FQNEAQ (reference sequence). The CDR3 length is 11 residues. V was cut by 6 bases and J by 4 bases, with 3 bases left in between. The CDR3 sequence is CASSLTGELFF. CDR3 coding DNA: TGTGCCAGCAGTCTCACCGGGGAGCTGTTTTTT.

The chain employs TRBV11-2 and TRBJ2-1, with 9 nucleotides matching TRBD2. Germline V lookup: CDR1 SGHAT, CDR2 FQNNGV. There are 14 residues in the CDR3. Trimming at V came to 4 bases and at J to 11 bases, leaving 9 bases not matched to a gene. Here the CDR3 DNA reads TGTGCCAGCAGCTCGGGGGCTAGCGGGGAACAGCAGTTCTTC. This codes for CASSSGASGEQQFF.

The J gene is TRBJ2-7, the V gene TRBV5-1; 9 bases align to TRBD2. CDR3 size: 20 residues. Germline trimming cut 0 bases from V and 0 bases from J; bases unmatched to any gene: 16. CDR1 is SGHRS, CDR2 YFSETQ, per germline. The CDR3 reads CASSLARSSGGILSSYEQYF. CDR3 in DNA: TGCGCCAGCAGCTTGGCCAGGTCGAGCGGGGGGATTCTAAGCTCCTACGAGCAGTACTTC.

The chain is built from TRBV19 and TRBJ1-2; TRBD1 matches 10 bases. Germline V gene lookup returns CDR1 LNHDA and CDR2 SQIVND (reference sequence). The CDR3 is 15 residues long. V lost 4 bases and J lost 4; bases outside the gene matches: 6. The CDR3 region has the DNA TGTGCCAGTAGTAACCGGGACAGGGGAGCCTATGGCTACACCTTC. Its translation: CASSNRDRGAYGYTF.

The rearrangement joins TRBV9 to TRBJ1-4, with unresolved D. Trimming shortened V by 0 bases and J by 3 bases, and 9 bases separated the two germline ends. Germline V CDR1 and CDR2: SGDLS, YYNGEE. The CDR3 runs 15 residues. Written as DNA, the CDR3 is TGTGCCAGCAGCGTAGAGGCAAGTCCTAATGAAAAACTGTTTTTT. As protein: CASSVEASPNEKLFF.

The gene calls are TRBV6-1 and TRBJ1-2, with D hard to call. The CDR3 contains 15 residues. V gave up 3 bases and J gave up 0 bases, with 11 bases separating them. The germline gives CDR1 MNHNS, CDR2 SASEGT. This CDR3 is CASSEQALTNYGYTF. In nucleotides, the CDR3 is TGTGCCAGCAGTGAGCAGGCCTTAACTAACTATGGCTACACCTTC.

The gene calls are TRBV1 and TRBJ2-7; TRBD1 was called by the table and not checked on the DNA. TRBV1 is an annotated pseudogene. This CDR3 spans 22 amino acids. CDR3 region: CTSSQETMVYGAPGQGTYEQYF. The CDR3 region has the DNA TGCACCAGCAGCCAAGAAACAATGGTGTACGGGGCTCCGGGACAGGGGACCTACGAGCAGTACTTC.

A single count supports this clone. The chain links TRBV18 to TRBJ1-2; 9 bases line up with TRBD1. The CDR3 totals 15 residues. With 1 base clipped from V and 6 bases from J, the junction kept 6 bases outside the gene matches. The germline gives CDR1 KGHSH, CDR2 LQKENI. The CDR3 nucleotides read TGTGCCAGCTCACCACTGTTACGGACAGGGGATGGCTACACCTTC. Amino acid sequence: CASSPLLRTGDGYTF.

DNA for the CDR3: TGCGCCAGCAGTCAAGAGGGTGAGCAGTTCTTC. This codes for CASSQEGEQFF. This chain connects TRBV23-1 to TRBJ2-1, with D possibly TRBD2 on 5 matching bases. TRBV23-1 is an ORF for which the function is uncertain. V dropped 2 bases and J dropped 9 bases, with 5 bases sitting between them. CDR3 length equals 11 residues.

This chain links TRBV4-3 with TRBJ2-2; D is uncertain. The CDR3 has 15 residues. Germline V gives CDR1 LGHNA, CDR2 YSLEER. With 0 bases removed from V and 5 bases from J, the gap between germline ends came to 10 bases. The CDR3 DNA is TGCGCCAGCAGCCAAGAAATGGGGTGGACCGGGGAGCTGTTTTTT. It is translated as CASSQEMGWTGELFF.

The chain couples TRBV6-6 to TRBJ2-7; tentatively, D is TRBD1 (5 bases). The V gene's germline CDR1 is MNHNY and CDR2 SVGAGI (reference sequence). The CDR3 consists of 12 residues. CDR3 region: CGSARGTYEQYF. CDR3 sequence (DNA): TGTGGATCTGCTAGGGGAACCTACGAGCAGTACTTC.

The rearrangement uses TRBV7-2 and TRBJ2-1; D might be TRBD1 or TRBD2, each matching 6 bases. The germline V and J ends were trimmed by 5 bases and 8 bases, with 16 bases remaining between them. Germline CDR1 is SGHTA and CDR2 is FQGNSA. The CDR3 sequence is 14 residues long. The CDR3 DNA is TGTGCCAGCAGCCCAAAATCCGGGGGCGATGAGCAGTTCTTC. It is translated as CASSPKSGGDEQFF.

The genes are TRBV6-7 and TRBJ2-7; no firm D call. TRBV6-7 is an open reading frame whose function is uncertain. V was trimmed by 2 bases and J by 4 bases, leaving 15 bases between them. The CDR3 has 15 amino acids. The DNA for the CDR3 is TGTGCCAGCAGTTACGGGGTGACACATTCATACGAGCAGTACTTC. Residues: CASSYGVTHSYEQYF.

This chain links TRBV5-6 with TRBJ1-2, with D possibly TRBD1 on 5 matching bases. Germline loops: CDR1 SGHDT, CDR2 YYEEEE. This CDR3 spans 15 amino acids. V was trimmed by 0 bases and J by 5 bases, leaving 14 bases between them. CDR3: CASSLARQFIYGYTF. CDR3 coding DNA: TGTGCCAGCAGCTTGGCCAGACAGTTCATTTATGGCTACACCTTC.